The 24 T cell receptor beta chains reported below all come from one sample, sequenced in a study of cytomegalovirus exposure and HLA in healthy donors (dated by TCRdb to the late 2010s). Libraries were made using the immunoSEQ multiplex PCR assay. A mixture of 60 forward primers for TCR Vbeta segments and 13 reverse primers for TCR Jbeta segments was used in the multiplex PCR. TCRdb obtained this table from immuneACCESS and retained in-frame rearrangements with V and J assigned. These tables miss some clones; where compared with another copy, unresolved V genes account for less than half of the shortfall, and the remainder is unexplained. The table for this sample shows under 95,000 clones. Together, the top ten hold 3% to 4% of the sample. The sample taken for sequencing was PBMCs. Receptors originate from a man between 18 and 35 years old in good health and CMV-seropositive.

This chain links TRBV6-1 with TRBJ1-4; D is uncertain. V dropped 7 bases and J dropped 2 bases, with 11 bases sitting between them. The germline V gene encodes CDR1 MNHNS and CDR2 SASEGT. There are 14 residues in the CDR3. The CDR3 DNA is TGTGCCAGCATCGACATTTCTACTAATGAAAAACTGTTTTTT. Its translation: CASIDISTNEKLFF.

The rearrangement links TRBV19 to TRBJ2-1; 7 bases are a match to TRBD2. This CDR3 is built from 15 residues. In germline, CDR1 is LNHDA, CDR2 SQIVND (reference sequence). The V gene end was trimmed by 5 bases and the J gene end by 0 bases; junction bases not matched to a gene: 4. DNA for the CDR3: TGTGCCAGTAGTGCTACTAGCGACTCCTACAATGAGCAGTTCTTC. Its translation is CASSATSDSYNEQFF.

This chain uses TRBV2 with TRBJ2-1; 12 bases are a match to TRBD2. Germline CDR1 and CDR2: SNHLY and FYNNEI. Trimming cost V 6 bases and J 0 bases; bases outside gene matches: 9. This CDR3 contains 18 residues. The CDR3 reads CASRLTSGGRSSYNEQFF. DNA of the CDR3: TGTGCCAGCAGACTGACTAGCGGGGGCCGAAGCTCCTACAATGAGCAGTTCTTC. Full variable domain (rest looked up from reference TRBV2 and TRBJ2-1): EPEVTQTPSHQVTQMGQEVILRCVPISNHLYFYWYRQILGQKVEFLVSFYNNEISEKSEIFDDQFSVERPDGSNFTLKIRSTKLEDSAMYFCASRLTSGGRSSYNEQFFGPGTRLTVL.

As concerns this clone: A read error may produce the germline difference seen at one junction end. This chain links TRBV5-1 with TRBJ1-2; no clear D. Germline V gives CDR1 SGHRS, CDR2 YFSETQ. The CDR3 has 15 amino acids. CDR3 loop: CAGSSHGNPNYGYTF. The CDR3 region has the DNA TGCGCCGGCAGCTCCCACGGTAATCCTAACTATGGCTACACCTTC.

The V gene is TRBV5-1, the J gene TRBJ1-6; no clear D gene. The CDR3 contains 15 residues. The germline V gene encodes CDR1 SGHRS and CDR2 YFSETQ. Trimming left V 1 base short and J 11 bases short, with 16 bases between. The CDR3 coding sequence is TGCGCCAGCAGCTTGTCTGGGAGAGGTCTTGCACCCCTCCACTTT. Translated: CASSLSGRGLAPLHF.

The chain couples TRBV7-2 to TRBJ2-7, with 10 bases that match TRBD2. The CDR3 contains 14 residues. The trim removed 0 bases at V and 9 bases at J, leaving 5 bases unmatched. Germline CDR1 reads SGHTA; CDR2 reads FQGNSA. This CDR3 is CASSLARTSGRQYF. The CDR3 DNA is TGTGCCAGCAGCTTAGCGCGGACTAGCGGTCGGCAGTACTTC.

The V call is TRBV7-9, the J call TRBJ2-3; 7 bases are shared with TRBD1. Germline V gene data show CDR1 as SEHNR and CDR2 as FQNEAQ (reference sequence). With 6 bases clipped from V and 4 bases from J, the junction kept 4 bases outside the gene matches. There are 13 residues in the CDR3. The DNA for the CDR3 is TGTGCCAGCAGGACAGGGCCCGCAGATACGCAGTATTTT. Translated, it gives CASRTGPADTQYF. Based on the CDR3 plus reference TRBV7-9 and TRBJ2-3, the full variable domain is DTGVSQNPRHKITKRGQNVTFRCDPISEHNRLYWYRQTLGQGPEFLTYFQNEAQLEKSRLLSDRFSAERPKGSFSTLEIQRTEQGDSAMYLCASRTGPADTQYFGPGTRLTVL.

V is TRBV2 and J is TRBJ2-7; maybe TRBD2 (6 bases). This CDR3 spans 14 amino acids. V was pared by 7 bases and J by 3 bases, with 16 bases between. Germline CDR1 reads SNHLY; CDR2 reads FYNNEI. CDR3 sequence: CASIHPPGGYEQYF. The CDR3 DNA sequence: TGTGCCAGCATTCACCCCCCCGGGGGCTACGAGCAGTACTTC.

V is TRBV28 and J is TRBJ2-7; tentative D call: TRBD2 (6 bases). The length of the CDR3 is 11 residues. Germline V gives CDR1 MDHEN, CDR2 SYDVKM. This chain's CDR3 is CWARDSYEQYF. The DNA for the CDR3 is TGTTGGGCGCGGGACTCCTACGAGCAGTACTTC.

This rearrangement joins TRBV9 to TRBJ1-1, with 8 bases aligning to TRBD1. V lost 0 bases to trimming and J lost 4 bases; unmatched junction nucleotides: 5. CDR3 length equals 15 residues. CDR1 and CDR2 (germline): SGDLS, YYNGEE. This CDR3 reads CASSVGPTGVTEAFF. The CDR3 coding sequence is TGTGCCAGCAGCGTAGGCCCGACAGGGGTCACTGAAGCTTTCTTT.

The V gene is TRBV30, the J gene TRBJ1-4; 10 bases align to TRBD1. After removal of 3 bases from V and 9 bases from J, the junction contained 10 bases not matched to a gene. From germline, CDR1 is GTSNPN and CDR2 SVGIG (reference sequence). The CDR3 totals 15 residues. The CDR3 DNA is TGTGCCTGGAGGTTCCGGGACAGGGGATTTCAAAAACTGTTTTTT. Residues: CAWRFRDRGFQKLFF.

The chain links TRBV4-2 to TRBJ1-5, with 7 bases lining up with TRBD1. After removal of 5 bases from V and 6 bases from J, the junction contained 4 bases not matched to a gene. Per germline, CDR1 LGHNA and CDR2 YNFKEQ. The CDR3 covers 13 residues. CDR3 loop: CASSEQGPQPQHF. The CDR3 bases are TGTGCCAGCAGCGAACAGGGGCCTCAGCCCCAGCATTTT.

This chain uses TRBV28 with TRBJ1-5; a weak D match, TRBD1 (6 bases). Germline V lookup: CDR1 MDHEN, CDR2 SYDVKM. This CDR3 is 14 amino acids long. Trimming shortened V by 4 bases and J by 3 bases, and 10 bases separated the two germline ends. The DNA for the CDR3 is TGTGCCAGCAGTTCCGGGACAATCAATCAGCCCCAGCATTTT. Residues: CASSSGTINQPQHF.

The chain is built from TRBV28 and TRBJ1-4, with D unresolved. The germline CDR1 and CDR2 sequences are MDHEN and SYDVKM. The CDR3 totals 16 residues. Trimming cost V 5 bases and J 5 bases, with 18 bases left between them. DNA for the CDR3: TGTGCCAGCAGTCCCGATTCGGGAGTCCCCAATGAAAAACTGTTTTTT. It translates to CASSPDSGVPNEKLFF.

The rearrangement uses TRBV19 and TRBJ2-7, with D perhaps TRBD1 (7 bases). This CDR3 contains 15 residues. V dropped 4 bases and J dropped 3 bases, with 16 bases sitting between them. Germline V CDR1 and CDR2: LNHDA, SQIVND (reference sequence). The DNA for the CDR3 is TGTGCCAGTAGTACGCCCAGGGGGGAGAGCTACGAGCAGTACTTC. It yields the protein CASSTPRGESYEQYF. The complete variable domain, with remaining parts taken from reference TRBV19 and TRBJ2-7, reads DGGITQSPKYLFRKEGQNVTLSCEQNLNHDAMYWYRQDPGQGLRLIYYSQIVNDFQKGDIAEGYSVSREKKESFPLTVTSAQKNPTAFYLCASSTPRGESYEQYFGPGTRLTVT.

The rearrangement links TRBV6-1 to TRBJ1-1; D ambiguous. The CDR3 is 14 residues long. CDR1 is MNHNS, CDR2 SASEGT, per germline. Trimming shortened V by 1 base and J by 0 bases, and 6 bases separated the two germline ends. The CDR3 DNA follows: TGTGCCAGCAGTGAAGGAGAAATGAACACTGAAGCTTTCTTT. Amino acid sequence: CASSEGEMNTEAFF.

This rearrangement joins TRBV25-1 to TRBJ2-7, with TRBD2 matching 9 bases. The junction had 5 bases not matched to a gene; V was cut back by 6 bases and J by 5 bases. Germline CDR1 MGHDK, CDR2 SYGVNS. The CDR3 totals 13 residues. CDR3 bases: TGTGCCAGCAGAAGGGGACTAGCCAACGAGCAGTACTTC. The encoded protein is CASRRGLANEQYF.

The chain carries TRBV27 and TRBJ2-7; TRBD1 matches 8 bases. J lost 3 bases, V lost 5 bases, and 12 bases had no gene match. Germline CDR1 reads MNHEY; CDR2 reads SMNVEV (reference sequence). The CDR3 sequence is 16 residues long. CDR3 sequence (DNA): TGTGCCAGCAGTAACTTAGGACAGGGACAAAACTACGAGCAGTACTTC. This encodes CASSNLGQGQNYEQYF.

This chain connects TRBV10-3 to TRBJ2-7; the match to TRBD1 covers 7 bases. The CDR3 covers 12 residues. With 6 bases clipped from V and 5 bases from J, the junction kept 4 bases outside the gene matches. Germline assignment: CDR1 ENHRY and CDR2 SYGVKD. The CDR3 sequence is CAISGDRDEQYF. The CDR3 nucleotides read TGTGCCATCAGCGGCGACAGGGACGAGCAGTACTTC.

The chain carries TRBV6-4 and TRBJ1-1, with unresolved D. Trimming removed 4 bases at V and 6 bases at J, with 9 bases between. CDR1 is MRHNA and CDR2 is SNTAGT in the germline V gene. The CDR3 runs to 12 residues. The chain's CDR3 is CASSAFSAEAFF. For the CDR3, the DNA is TGTGCCAGCAGTGCCTTCAGCGCTGAAGCTTTCTTT.

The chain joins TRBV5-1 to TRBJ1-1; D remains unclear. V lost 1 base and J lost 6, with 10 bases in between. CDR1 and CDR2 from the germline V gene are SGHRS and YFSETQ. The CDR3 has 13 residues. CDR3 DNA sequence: TGCGCCAGCAGCTTGACCGGAGATGCTGAAGCTTTCTTT. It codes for CASSLTGDAEAFF. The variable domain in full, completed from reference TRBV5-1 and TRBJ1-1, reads KAGVTQTPRYLIKTRGQQVTLSCSPISGHRSVSWYQQTPGQGLQFLFEYFSETQRNKGNFPGRFSGRQFSNSRSEMNVSTLELGDSALYLCASSLTGDAEAFFGQGTRLTVV.

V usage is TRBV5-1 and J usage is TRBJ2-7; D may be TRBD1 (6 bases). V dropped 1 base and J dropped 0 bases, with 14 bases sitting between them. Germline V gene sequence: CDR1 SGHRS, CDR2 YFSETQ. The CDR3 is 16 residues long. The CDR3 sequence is CASSLMYTGSSYEQYF. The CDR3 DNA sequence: TGCGCCAGCAGCTTGATGTATACAGGGAGCTCCTACGAGCAGTACTTC.

The CDR3 is CASSLPGVSGRGGTDTQYF. Written as DNA, the CDR3 is TGTGCCAGCAGCCTGCCGGGTGTTAGCGGGAGAGGGGGCACAGATACGCAGTATTTT. J is TRBJ2-3 and V is TRBV27, with 9 bases aligning to TRBD2. After removal of 6 bases from V and 1 base from J, the junction contained 17 bases not matched to a gene. CDR1 and CDR2 (germline): MNHEY, SMNVEV (reference sequence). The CDR3 contains 19 residues.

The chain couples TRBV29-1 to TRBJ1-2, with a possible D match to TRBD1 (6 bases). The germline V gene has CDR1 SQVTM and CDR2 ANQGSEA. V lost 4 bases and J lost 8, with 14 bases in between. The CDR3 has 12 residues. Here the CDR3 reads CSVVGAVRGYTF. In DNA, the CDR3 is TGCAGCGTTGTGGGGGCTGTCCGAGGCTACACCTTC.